One and the same sample provided the 20 T cell receptor beta chains below, sequenced in a study of T cell changes during pregnancy in multiple sclerosis (dated by TCRdb to between 2018 and 2021). The library relied on the immunoSEQ multiplex PCR assay. As stored in TCRdb, this immuneACCESS dataset retains in-frame rearrangements with V and J assigned. A fraction of the clones does not appear; measured against another copy, unresolved V genes explain less than half of the discrepancy, and the remainder lacks a known reason. Counted in this sample were 85,000 to 130,000 clones; roughly 92% of them appeared once. The top ten clones comprise less than 2% of the sample. The source material was peripheral blood, sampled after pregnancy. The receptors derive from a female donor with multiple sclerosis, enrolled in a pregnancy study.

V is TRBV18 and J is TRBJ2-1; the match to TRBD2 covers 8 bases. The CDR3 is 15 residues long. Germline values: CDR1 KGHSH, CDR2 LQKENI. The V gene end was trimmed by 3 bases and the J gene end by 4 bases; junction bases not matched to a gene: 5. The CDR3 loop reads CASSPITSGYNEQFF. The CDR3 nucleotides read TGTGCCAGCTCACCTATTACTAGCGGATACAATGAGCAGTTCTTC.

The chain carries TRBV2 and TRBJ1-2; D gene uncertain. This CDR3 has 16 amino acids. Trimming took off 4 bases at V and 0 bases at J, with 15 bases between the two ends. Per germline, CDR1 SNHLY and CDR2 FYNNEI. CDR3 in DNA: TGTGCCAGCAGTGGGGCCCCGACGGGAGCTAACTATGGCTACACCTTC. Amino acids: CASSGAPTGANYGYTF.

The genes are TRBV30 and TRBJ2-7; 7 nucleotides match TRBD1. This CDR3 contains 13 residues. The V gene's germline CDR1 is GTSNPN and CDR2 SVGIG (reference sequence). V lost 2 bases and J lost 2; bases outside the gene matches: 3. The DNA for the CDR3 is TGTGCCTGGAGTTACGGACAGGCCTACGAGCAGTACTTC. Translating it yields CAWSYGQAYEQYF.

The chain joins TRBV23-1 to TRBJ1-5; 9 bases line up with TRBD1. TRBV23-1 is recorded as an ORF, its role being uncertain. The trim removed 5 bases at V and 6 bases at J, leaving 8 bases unmatched. The CDR3 runs to 15 residues. The CDR3 bases are TGCGCCAGCAGTTCGACAGGGGGGGATTTTCAGCCCCAGCATTTT. It codes for CASSSTGGDFQPQHF.

The rearrangement uses TRBV7-8 and TRBJ2-7; unclear D gene. V lost 0 bases, J lost 4 bases, and 13 bases lay in between. CDR3 size: 15 residues. The V gene's germline CDR1 is SGHVS and CDR2 FQNEAQ. CDR3 sequence: CASSLARIWPYEQYF. CDR3 nucleotide sequence: TGTGCCAGCAGCTTAGCGCGGATTTGGCCTTACGAGCAGTACTTC. Looking up the rest from reference TRBV7-8 and TRBJ2-7 gives the full variable domain: GAGVSQSPRYKVAKRGQDVALRCDPISGHVSLFWYQQALGQGPEFLTYFQNEAQLDKSGLPSDRFFAERPEGSVSTLKIQRTQQEDSAVYLCASSLARIWPYEQYFGPGTRLTVT.

The J gene is TRBJ2-5, the V gene TRBV27; TRBD1 aligns across 9 bases. V was clipped by 6 bases and J by 5 bases; unmatched bases: 10. This CDR3 is built from 15 residues. Germline CDR1 is MNHEY and CDR2 is SMNVEV (reference sequence). CDR3 nucleotide sequence: TGTGCCAGCAGGGCCGGGACAGGGTCCAGGGAGACCCAGTACTTC. Translation: CASRAGTGSRETQYF.

The rearrangement joins TRBV6-1 to TRBJ1-4, with D maybe TRBD1 (5 bases). Trimming shortened V by 6 bases and J by 12 bases, and 14 bases separated the two germline ends. The CDR3 extends over 12 amino acids. Germline V CDR1 and CDR2: MNHNS, SASEGT. CDR3 in amino acids: CASREGPWELFF. DNA for the CDR3: TGTGCCAGCAGGGAGGGGCCGTGGGAACTGTTTTTT.

The V gene is TRBV30, the J gene TRBJ1-2; 10 bases fit TRBD1. The germline gives CDR1 GTSNPN, CDR2 SVGIG (reference sequence). This CDR3 has 12 amino acids. With V trimmed by 3 bases and J by 7 bases, 2 bases remained unmatched. The CDR3 loop is CAWRGDRGGYTF. The CDR3 DNA follows: TGTGCCTGGAGGGGGGACAGGGGTGGCTACACCTTC.

V usage is TRBV18 and J usage is TRBJ1-6; D perhaps matches TRBD1 (6 bases). The CDR3 is made up of 17 amino acids. The germline CDR1 and CDR2 sequences are KGHSH and LQKENI. V was trimmed by 4 bases and J by 9 bases, leaving 22 bases between them. The CDR3 loop is CASSQDSQGSPISPLHF. In nucleotides, the CDR3 is TGTGCCAGCTCACAAGATTCACAGGGAAGTCCGATTTCACCCCTCCACTTT.

V gene TRBV6-5 combines with J gene TRBJ1-1, with a weak D call TRBD1 (6 bases). The CDR3 totals 15 residues. From germline, CDR1 is MNHEY and CDR2 SVGAGI. V dropped 5 bases and J dropped 6 bases, with 19 bases sitting between them. The CDR3 here is CASSLHQQGSAEAFF. The CDR3 DNA sequence: TGTGCCAGCAGTCTACATCAACAGGGTAGCGCTGAAGCTTTCTTT.

The chain recombines TRBV2 with TRBJ2-7, with TRBD1 matching over 8 bases. Germline V gene data show CDR1 as SNHLY and CDR2 as FYNNEI. CDR3 length: 14 amino acids. Trimming removed 7 bases from V and 2 bases from J; junction bases left unmatched: 7. The CDR3 DNA follows: TGTGCCAGCAATTCCGGGACAGGCGCCTACGAGCAGTACTTC. This gives the protein CASNSGTGAYEQYF. Variable domain in full (rest from reference TRBV2 and TRBJ2-7): EPEVTQTPSHQVTQMGQEVILRCVPISNHLYFYWYRQILGQKVEFLVSFYNNEISEKSEIFDDQFSVERPDGSNFTLKIRSTKLEDSAMYFCASNSGTGAYEQYFGPGTRLTVT.

This clone was seen just once. The chain joins TRBV6-6 to TRBJ2-1; 8 bases line up with TRBD1. CDR1 MNHNY and CDR2 SVGAGI come from the germline V gene (reference sequence). The CDR3 has 13 residues. J was trimmed by 8 bases and V by 4 bases; bases with no gene match: 4. CDR3: CASSFRGRDEQFF. The CDR3 nucleotides are TGTGCCAGCAGTTTCAGGGGGCGTGATGAGCAGTTCTTC.

The V and J genes are TRBV27 and TRBJ1-1, with no clear D. V was clipped by 6 bases and J by 2 bases, with 16 bases between them. The CDR3 totals 15 residues. CDR1 and CDR2 from the germline V gene are MNHEY and SMNVEV (reference sequence). The CDR3 DNA reads as TGTGCCAGCAGCCTGAGTGAGGACTCAAACACTGAAGCTTTCTTT. Amino acid sequence: CASSLSEDSNTEAFF.

This sequence joins TRBV5-1 and TRBJ1-4, with 7 nucleotides matching TRBD1. Germline CDR1 reads SGHRS; CDR2 reads YFSETQ. The junction had 4 bases not matched to a gene; V was cut back by 1 base and J by 7 bases. CDR3 length: 14 residues. This chain's CDR3 is CASSLKGAGEKLFF. The CDR3 bases are TGCGCCAGCAGCTTGAAGGGGGCGGGTGAAAAACTGTTTTTT.

This rearrangement joins TRBV19 to TRBJ2-7; TRBD2 agrees at 10 bases. The V segment lost 7 bases and the J segment 2 bases; nucleotides outside the gene matches: 5. Germline CDR1 LNHDA, CDR2 SQIVND (reference sequence). The CDR3 spans 14 residues. The CDR3 sequence is CASKSGRAPYEQYF. CDR3 in DNA: TGTGCCAGTAAGAGCGGGAGGGCTCCCTACGAGCAGTACTTC.

The rearrangement joins TRBV12-1 to TRBJ2-1; TRBD2 is taken as the D call from the table, unchecked against the DNA. TRBV12-1 is an annotated pseudogene. CDR3 length: 20 residues. Here the CDR3 reads CASSSPRGISETSGYNEQFF. CDR3 in DNA: TGTGCCAGCAGCTCCCCCAGGGGAATCAGCGAGACTAGCGGTTACAATGAGCAGTTCTTC.

The chain is built from TRBV2 and TRBJ1-2; D is uncertain. The CDR3 covers 16 residues. Germline V gene lookup returns CDR1 SNHLY and CDR2 FYNNEI. V gave up 4 bases and J gave up 0 bases, with 15 bases separating them. CDR3 DNA: TGTGCCAGCAGTGGGGGAGGGCGCGTAGCTAACTATGGCTACACCTTC. Its translation: CASSGGGRVANYGYTF.

The rearrangement joins TRBV20-1 to TRBJ1-2; D is ambiguous. V was shortened by 2 bases and J by 6 bases, with 7 bases between the two germline ends. The CDR3 runs 11 residues. The germline CDR1 and CDR2 sequences are DFQATT and SNEGSKA (reference sequence). The chain's CDR3 is CSARRGNGYTF. CDR3 coding DNA: TGCAGTGCTAGACGGGGTAATGGCTACACCTTC.

The V gene is TRBV6-4, the J gene TRBJ1-2, with a possible D match to TRBD1 (5 bases). V shed 3 bases and J shed 7 bases, with 15 bases lying between them. The CDR3 spans 14 residues. Germline lookup yields CDR1 MRHNA and CDR2 SNTAGT. This CDR3 reads CASSETGGIGGYTF. DNA of the CDR3: TGTGCCAGCAGTGAAACGGGGGGGATCGGTGGCTACACCTTC.

The chain combines TRBV6-5 with TRBJ1-2; D perhaps matches TRBD1 (5 bases). The V end was cut by 3 bases, the J end by 4 bases, with 18 bases between. The germline V gene encodes CDR1 MNHEY and CDR2 SVGAGI. The CDR3 has 16 residues. In nucleotides, the CDR3 is TGTGCCAGCAGTTATATAGGAGCAGGGCGAAGCTATGGCTACACCTTC. Translating gives CASSYIGAGRSYGYTF.